This T cell receptor beta chain is from a study of graft-versus-host responses after intestinal transplantation. Overall study: Among the recipients, transplants were multivisceral, liver-intestinal, or isolated intestinal. All of the recipients had induction that used anti-thymocyte globulin, then tacrolimus and steroids for approximately 3 years.

Clones were read by immunoSEQ multiplex PCR, and TCRdb kept only the in-frame ones, dropping some. The sample consists of 84,000 or so clones, roughly 92% of them appearing once. Study results and limitations: In patients with graft-donor T cell macrochimerism, allograft graft-versus-host to host-versus-graft clonal ratios were high. Ileal or blood samples showed some GvH clones first, and such clones were also found in recipient marrow.

Germline V gene lookup returns CDR1 MNHEY and CDR2 SMNVEV (reference sequence). With 6 bases removed from V and 2 bases from J, the gap between germline ends came to 13 bases. The length of the CDR3 is 14 residues. As to this clone: The target antigen is unknown.

The chain has TRBV27 and TRBJ1-1; D is unresolved. Sequences were derived from unstimulated CD4+ T cells sorted from spleen or lymph node cells, sampled before intestinal transplant. The source of this sequence is a human donor who received an intestinal transplant. CDR3 nucleotide sequence: TGTGCCAGCAGGGCGCAGGATTATAACACTGAAGCTTTCTTT. Translation: CASRAQDYNTEAFF.